One and the same sample provided the 6 T cell receptor beta chains below, sequenced in a study of T cells in localized non-small cell lung cancer. Data came from immunoSEQ multiplex PCR; TCRdb stores just in-frame clones and leaves some out. Of about 23,000 clones listed, 85% to 90% were seen once; the top ten hold roughly 14%. The specimen was peripheral blood, collected before any cancer treatment. The receptors shown here come from a male donor at least 60 years old with stage I lung adenocarcinoma.

This sequence joins TRBV6-1 and TRBJ1-4; TRBD1 agrees at 7 bases. This CDR3 comprises 15 residues. CDR1 MNHNS and CDR2 SASEGT come from the germline V gene. Trimming removed 5 bases from V and 6 bases from J; junction bases left unmatched: 9. CDR3 nucleotides: TGTGCCAGCAGTCCGAGGGACAGTCTAGATGAAAAACTGTTTTTT. It yields the protein CASSPRDSLDEKLFF.

The rearrangement links TRBV19 to TRBJ2-3, with TRBD2 matching 12 bases. The CDR3 runs to 16 residues. CDR1 LNHDA and CDR2 SQIVND come from the germline V gene (reference sequence). V trimming: 4 bases; J trimming: 6 bases; junction bases outside the gene matches: 8. The CDR3 bases are TGTGCCAGTAGTACCTCGACTAGCGGGAGTGGGGATACGCAGTATTTT. As protein: CASSTSTSGSGDTQYF.

This clone was detected once. The chain is built from TRBV28 and TRBJ1-6; D call uncertain. The CDR3 length is 16 residues. From germline, CDR1 is MDHEN and CDR2 SYDVKM. V was cut by 3 bases and J by 2 bases, with 11 bases left in between. The CDR3 region has the DNA TGTGCCAGCAGTTTTCACTTTGGGACCTATAATTCACCCCTCCACTTT. This sequence encodes CASSFHFGTYNSPLHF.

This chain joins TRBV19 and TRBJ2-7, with a weak D call TRBD1 (5 bases). This CDR3 is built from 14 residues. The ends were cut back, 1 base at V and 2 bases at J, with 9 bases in the middle. CDR1 LNHDA and CDR2 SQIVND come from the germline V gene (reference sequence). The CDR3 loop reads CASSIGEGAYEQYF. The CDR3 bases are TGTGCCAGTAGTATAGGAGAAGGGGCCTACGAGCAGTACTTC.

The chain is built from TRBV5-5 and TRBJ1-5, with a weak D call TRBD1 (5 bases). In germline, CDR1 is SGHKS, CDR2 YYEKEE (reference sequence). CDR3 length: 15 amino acids. Trimming pared 4 bases from V and 2 bases from J, leaving 13 bases between. The CDR3 loop reads CASSPRDGGNQPQHF. As DNA, the CDR3 is TGTGCCAGCAGCCCGAGGGACGGCGGCAATCAGCCCCAGCATTTT. The variable domain in full, completed from reference TRBV5-5 and TRBJ1-5, reads DAGVTQSPTHLIKTRGQQVTLRCSPISGHKSVSWYQQVLGQGPQFIFQYYEKEERGRGNFPDRFSARQFPNYSSELNVNALLLGDSALYLCASSPRDGGNQPQHFGDGTRLSIL.

The chain couples TRBV6-6 to TRBJ1-1, with TRBD1 identical over 7 bases. V dropped 2 bases and J dropped 1; count of bases not matched to a gene: 1. The CDR3 loop spans 14 amino acids. The germline gives CDR1 MNHNY, CDR2 SVGAGI (reference sequence). CDR3 in DNA: TGTGCCAGCAGTTACGGACAGGAGAACACTGAAGCTTTCTTT. Translation: CASSYGQENTEAFF.